This T cell receptor beta chain was sequenced in a study of T cell clones after liver transplantation. On the study more broadly: Standard immunosuppression, with no induction, continued until 12-24 months after transplant. Study-wide findings and caveats: Migration into the graft, not deletion, may explain lost graft donor-reactive T cells. In 5 of 8 subjects, circulating graft-donor-reactive CD4 TCRbeta sequences fell significantly after transplant.

Note on this clone: Its target is not known.

Sequenced by immunoSEQ multiplex PCR; TCRdb stores in-frame clones only, minus some. The sample records about 120,000 clones, about nine tenths being singletons. This CDR3 spans 15 amino acids. V shed 3 bases, J shed 3 bases, and the junction held 6 bases outside the gene matches. CDR1 SGDLS and CDR2 YYNGEE come from the germline V gene. The rearrangement links TRBV9 to TRBJ1-5, with 7 positions matching TRBD1. The specimen comprised CD4+ T cells from blood, sampled 12 months after liver transplant. This clonotype originated in a human patient who received a liver transplant. Some of these T cells may belong to the graft donor. For the CDR3, the DNA is TGTGCCAGCAGCGAGGGGGACAGCTACAATCAGCCCCAGCATTTT. This sequence encodes CASSEGDSYNQPQHF.